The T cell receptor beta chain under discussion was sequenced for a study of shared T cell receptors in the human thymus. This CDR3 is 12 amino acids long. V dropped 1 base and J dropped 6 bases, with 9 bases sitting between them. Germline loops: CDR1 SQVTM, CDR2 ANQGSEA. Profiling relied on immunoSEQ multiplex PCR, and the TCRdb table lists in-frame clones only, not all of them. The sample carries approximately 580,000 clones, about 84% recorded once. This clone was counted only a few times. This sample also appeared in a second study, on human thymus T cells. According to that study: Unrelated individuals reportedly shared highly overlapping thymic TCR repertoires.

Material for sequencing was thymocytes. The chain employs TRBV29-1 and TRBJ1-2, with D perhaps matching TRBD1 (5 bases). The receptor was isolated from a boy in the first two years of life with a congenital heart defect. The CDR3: CSVEGSGNGYTF. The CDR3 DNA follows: TGCAGCGTTGAAGGGTCAGGGAATGGCTACACCTTC.